These 8 T cell receptor beta chains were sequenced from one sample in a study of T cell repertoires in ileal Crohn's disease (dated by TCRdb to between 2018 and 2021). The sample's time point label is to be understood as: neoterminal ileum biopsy at postoperative endoscopy, about 6 months after surgery. Library preparation was by the immunoSEQ multiplex PCR assay. The source is immuneACCESS, and TCRdb retained only in-frame sequences with V and J called. Part of the clones is not carried over; for the studies checked, unresolved V genes explain less than half of this, and the remainder is unexplained. This sample is represented by 55,000 to 65,000 clones; approximately 91% of them were singletons. The ten largest clones capture around 2.1% of the sample. The source material was ileal tissue. These receptor sequences come from an adult with Crohn's disease.

This rearrangement joins TRBV18 to TRBJ1-2; D perhaps matches TRBD1 (5 bases). Germline V gene lookup returns CDR1 KGHSH and CDR2 LQKENI. This CDR3 region has 14 residues. The germline V and J ends were trimmed by 2 bases and 8 bases, with 15 bases remaining between them. CDR3 protein: CASSPGAGLSGYTF. CDR3 DNA sequence: TGTGCCAGCTCACCAGGGGCAGGCCTTTCCGGCTACACCTTC.

V is TRBV15 and J is TRBJ1-1; no definite D call. Deletions cut 5 bases from V and 11 bases from J, with 27 bases between. In germline, CDR1 is LNHNV, CDR2 YYDKDF (reference sequence). This CDR3 has 16 residues. CDR3 coding DNA: TGTGCCACCAGCGCAGACGTAAATAGGGCGGGATGGGAGGCTTTCTTT. Its translation is CATSADVNRAGWEAFF.

The chain is built from TRBV19 and TRBJ2-5; D possibly corresponds to TRBD1 (5 bases). The V and J ends lost 5 bases and 5 bases respectively, with 18 bases between them. Germline V gene lookup returns CDR1 LNHDA and CDR2 SQIVND (reference sequence). The CDR3 loop spans 15 amino acids. The CDR3 spells CASSATEYSEETQYF. In DNA form, the CDR3 reads TGTGCCAGTAGTGCGACAGAGTACAGTGAGGAGACCCAGTACTTC.

The V call is TRBV27, the J call TRBJ2-2; 10 positions agree with TRBD2. CDR3 length: 19 residues. Germline CDR1 reads MNHEY; CDR2 reads SMNVEV (reference sequence). V lost 2 bases to trimming and J lost 5 bases; unmatched junction nucleotides: 14. CDR3 bases: TGTGCCAGCAGTTTAGTACCCCCCAGCGGGAGGGCTTATACCGGGGAGCTGTTTTTT. Protein: CASSLVPPSGRAYTGELFF.

The chain links TRBV27 to TRBJ2-7, with 9 positions matching TRBD2. The CDR3 runs 15 residues. J was trimmed by 2 bases and V by 6 bases; bases with no gene match: 8. In germline, CDR1 is MNHEY, CDR2 SMNVEV (reference sequence). The CDR3 DNA is TGTGCCAGCAGGGCGCGGGCGGGAGGGCCCTACGAGCAGTACTTC. This sequence encodes CASRARAGGPYEQYF.

The chain links TRBV7-9 to TRBJ1-1; 7 nucleotides match TRBD1. With 5 bases clipped from V and 5 bases from J, the junction kept 8 bases outside the gene matches. Germline V gives CDR1 SEHNR, CDR2 FQNEAQ (reference sequence). The length of the CDR3 is 14 residues. CDR3: CASSGRQGWTEAFF. CDR3 coding DNA: TGTGCCAGCAGCGGACGACAGGGTTGGACTGAAGCTTTCTTT.

This chain links TRBV6-5 with TRBJ2-7; 8 bases fit TRBD1. The V gene's germline CDR1 is MNHEY and CDR2 SVGAGI. V lost 7 bases, J lost 9 bases, and 8 bases stayed unmatched. The CDR3 totals 12 residues. The CDR3 loop is CASMDRELGQYF. In DNA form, the CDR3 reads TGTGCCAGCATGGACAGGGAGCTGGGGCAGTACTTC.

This chain connects TRBV4-1 to TRBJ1-2; D might be TRBD1 (6 bases). The germline V gene has CDR1 MGHRA and CDR2 YSYEKL. The length of the CDR3 is 15 residues. Trimming stripped 4 bases from V and 2 bases from J, with 14 bases between. CDR3: CASSPTNRDNYGYTF. The CDR3 region has the DNA TGCGCCAGCAGCCCCACCAACAGGGACAACTATGGCTACACCTTC.